These T cell receptor beta chains were read from a single sample in a study of shared clonotypes between healthy human individuals. Sequencing used immunoSEQ multiplex PCR; TCRdb keeps in-frame clones, though not all of them. The sample includes fewer than 850,000 clones, around 96% seen only once; the top ten take less than 0.25%. The sequencing sample was made of naive CD8+ T cells sorted from blood. The receptors derive from a man younger than 45 in good health. Both conserved end residues are part of each CDR3. The D gene is left open where the match is weak. Size is stated for part of the rows, as once, few or many counts, or as a class when the clone is expanded.

cdr3_nt: TGTGCCAGCAGTTTCGACAGCACAGATACGCAGTATTTT
cdr3_aa: CASSFDSTDTQYF
clone_size: .
j_call: TRBJ2-3
v_call: TRBV28
d_call: .

cdr3_nt: TGTGCCAGCAGCCCCGGGGGGGGTCAGCCCCAGCATTTT
cdr3_aa: CASSPGGGQPQHF
clone_size: .
j_call: TRBJ1-5
v_call: TRBV5-5
d_call: .

cdr3_nt: TGCGCCAGCAGCATGGGACAGAACACTGAAGCTTTCTTT
cdr3_aa: CASSMGQNTEAFF
clone_size: .
j_call: TRBJ1-1
v_call: TRBV5-1
d_call: .

cdr3_nt: TGTGCCATCAGTGAGTACGTTTACGAGCAGTACTTC
cdr3_aa: CAISEYVYEQYF
clone_size: .
j_call: TRBJ2-7
v_call: TRBV10-3
d_call: .

cdr3_nt: TGTGCCAGCAGTACAAACCCCCGAGATACGCAGTATTTT
cdr3_aa: CASSTNPRDTQYF
clone_size: .
j_call: TRBJ2-3
v_call: TRBV27
d_call: .

cdr3_nt: TGTGCCAGCAGTCCCCGGGACAGGGTGTCCTACGAGCAGTACTTC
cdr3_aa: CASSPRDRVSYEQYF
clone_size: .
j_call: TRBJ2-7
v_call: TRBV25-1
d_call: TRBD1

cdr3_nt: TGTGCCAGCAGCGTAAGCGGGACCTCCTACGAGCAGTACTTC
cdr3_aa: CASSVSGTSYEQYF
clone_size: .
j_call: TRBJ2-7
v_call: TRBV9
d_call: TRBD2

cdr3_nt: TGTGCCAGCAGTGTTATAGGGCCAGGGGGCGAAGAACACGAGCAGTACTTC
cdr3_aa: CASSVIGPGGEEHEQYF
clone_size: once
j_call: TRBJ2-7
v_call: TRBV6-4
d_call: TRBD1

cdr3_nt: TGTGCCAGCAGCTTCCCCAGACTAGCGGGAGGGGAAGAGACCCAGTACTTC
cdr3_aa: CASSFPRLAGGEETQYF
clone_size: .
j_call: TRBJ2-5
v_call: TRBV11-2
d_call: TRBD2

cdr3_nt: TGTGCCAGCAGCACCGACATGTCGCTGAAGCAGTACTTC
cdr3_aa: CASSTDMSLKQYF
clone_size: .
j_call: TRBJ2-7
v_call: TRBV5-6
d_call: .

cdr3_nt: TGTGCCAGCAGCTTGGCGGACGTGGGCACTGAAGCTTTCTTT
cdr3_aa: CASSLADVGTEAFF
clone_size: .
j_call: TRBJ1-1
v_call: TRBV5-5
d_call: .

cdr3_nt: TGTGCCAGCAGCCACAGACTGGGCTCTGGGGCCAACGTCCTGACTTTC
cdr3_aa: CASSHRLGSGANVLTF
clone_size: .
j_call: TRBJ2-6
v_call: TRBV7-6
d_call: .

cdr3_nt: TGTGCCACCCGCCCTCCAGGCCCGCGCTATGGCTACACCTTC
cdr3_aa: CATRPPGPRYGYTF
clone_size: .
j_call: TRBJ1-2
v_call: TRBV27
d_call: .

cdr3_nt: TGCGCCAGCAGCCAAGATTGGACAGAGGATCCCATGAACACTGAAGCTTTCTTT
cdr3_aa: CASSQDWTEDPMNTEAFF
clone_size: once
j_call: TRBJ1-1
v_call: TRBV4-1
d_call: .

cdr3_nt: TGTGCCAGCAGCTTAGGACTAGCAAGGGATACGCAGTATTTT
cdr3_aa: CASSLGLARDTQYF
clone_size: .
j_call: TRBJ2-3
v_call: TRBV7-3
d_call: TRBD2

cdr3_nt: TGTGCCAGCAGCCATCAGCTCAATGAGCAGTTCTTC
cdr3_aa: CASSHQLNEQFF
clone_size: .
j_call: TRBJ2-1
v_call: TRBV27
d_call: .

cdr3_nt: TGTGCCAGCAGTTTAGGCTCGCAGCTTCGATTTGAAGCTTTCTTT
cdr3_aa: CASSLGSQLRFEAFF
clone_size: .
j_call: TRBJ1-1
v_call: TRBV27
d_call: .

cdr3_nt: TGTGCCAGCAGTCGACAGGGGTACGAGCAGTACTTC
cdr3_aa: CASSRQGYEQYF
clone_size: .
j_call: TRBJ2-7
v_call: TRBV27
d_call: TRBD1

cdr3_nt: TGTGCCAGCATCAGGGGGGTGAACACTGAAGCTTTCTTT
cdr3_aa: CASIRGVNTEAFF
clone_size: .
j_call: TRBJ1-1
v_call: TRBV13
d_call: TRBD1

cdr3_nt: TGCGCCAGCAGCTTTGGACAGGGGGTAAATACGCAGTATTTT
cdr3_aa: CASSFGQGVNTQYF
clone_size: .
j_call: TRBJ2-3
v_call: TRBV5-1
d_call: TRBD1

cdr3_nt: TGTGCCAGCAGCCCCCCCCGTTACGAGCAGTACTTC
cdr3_aa: CASSPPRYEQYF
clone_size: .
j_call: TRBJ2-7
v_call: TRBV9
d_call: .

cdr3_nt: TGTGCCAGCAGCTTAGCAACAGCGTTGAACACTGAAGCTTTCTTT
cdr3_aa: CASSLATALNTEAFF
clone_size: .
j_call: TRBJ1-1
v_call: TRBV7-9
d_call: .